A single sample gave rise to the 23 T cell receptor beta chains below, sequenced in a study of monozygotic twins with inflammatory bowel disease. No DNA is given; TCRdb re-called the 5' RACE reads and lists each CDR3 protein once. The listing records some 300,000 distinct CDR3 sequences. The source material was blood. The receptor set was obtained from a human donor with ulcerative colitis or Crohn's disease, or a healthy co-twin of an affected twin (not recorded which).

This chain links TRBV24-1 with TRBJ2-5; TCRdb's assignment of TRBD1 cannot be checked, as there is no DNA. The germline V gene encodes CDR1 KGHDR and CDR2 SFDVKD. This CDR3 has 16 residues. The CDR3 reads CATSAPDRGLKETQYF.

The V gene is TRBV6-1, the J gene TRBJ1-5; the D gene TCRdb calls, TRBD1, cannot be checked with no DNA. The length of the CDR3 is 13 residues. Germline V lookup: CDR1 MNHNS, CDR2 SASEGT. The CDR3 protein is CASTEGASQPQHF.

The V and J genes are TRBV4-3 and TRBJ2-7. The germline CDR1 and CDR2 sequences are LGHNA and YSLEER. The CDR3 totals 14 residues. The CDR3 is CASSQGAASYEQYF.

The V gene is TRBV20-1, the J gene TRBJ2-5; TCRdb's D gene call, TRBD2, goes unchecked for lack of DNA. The CDR3 covers 18 residues. Germline V gene lookup returns CDR1 DFQATT and CDR2 SNEGSKA (reference sequence). The CDR3 sequence is CSASGEGLSRRFKETQYF.

The V gene is TRBV28, the J gene TRBJ2-7; TCRdb names TRBD1, which stays unverified in the absence of DNA. Germline V gene sequence: CDR1 MDHEN, CDR2 SYDVKM. The CDR3 contains 13 residues. The CDR3 loop reads CASSRTGDDEQYF. Full variable domain (rest looked up from reference TRBV28 and TRBJ2-7): DVKVTQSSRYLVKRTGEKVFLECVQDMDHENMFWYRQDPGLGLRLIYFSYDVKMKEKGDIPEGYSVSREKKERFSLILESASTNQTSMYLCASSRTGDDEQYFGPGTRLTVT.

The rearrangement links TRBV7-6 to TRBJ2-3. CDR1 is SGHVS, CDR2 FNYEAQ, per germline. The CDR3 extends over 14 amino acids. CDR3: CASSLVSGRDTQYF. The full variable domain, in which reference TRBV7-6 and TRBJ2-3 provide the parts outside the CDR3, is GAGVSQSPRYKVTKRGQDVALRCDPISGHVSLYWYRQALGQGPEFLTYFNYEAQQDKSGLPNDRFSAERPEGSISTLTIQRTEQRDSAMYRCASSLVSGRDTQYFGPGTRLTVL.

V and J are TRBV4-1 and TRBJ1-2. The length of the CDR3 is 12 residues. Germline loops: CDR1 MGHRA, CDR2 YSYEKL. The CDR3 here is CASSQVGMGYTF.

The rearrangement links TRBV12-3 or TRBV12-4 to TRBJ1-3. This CDR3 has 15 amino acids. The CDR3 here is CASSLWRSSGNTIYF.

The chain has TRBV6-2 or TRBV6-3 and TRBJ1-1. From germline, CDR1 is MNHEY and CDR2 SVGEGT. CDR3 size: 15 residues. CDR3: CASSYNGGMNTEAFF.

The chain links TRBV3-1 to TRBJ1-1. The CDR3 extends over 15 amino acids. Germline V lookup: CDR1 LGHDT, CDR2 YNNKEL (reference sequence). CDR3 protein: CASSQSSYRNTEAFF.

The chain links TRBV11-2 to TRBJ2-5; the TRBD2 assignment by TCRdb is unverifiable without DNA. The CDR3 has 17 amino acids. Germline V CDR1 and CDR2: SGHAT, FQNNGV. The CDR3 here is CASSLGGLRGGFETQYF.

This sequence joins TRBV7-2 and TRBJ1-2; TCRdb calls TRBD1, which cannot be checked without DNA. This CDR3 has 14 amino acids. Germline assignment: CDR1 SGHTA and CDR2 FQGNSA. The CDR3 here is CASSLTGTADGYTF.

This rearrangement joins TRBV5-4 to TRBJ2-3; the TCRdb D gene call, TRBD1, has no DNA to confirm it. Germline CDR1 SGHNT, CDR2 YYREEE (reference sequence). There are 15 residues in the CDR3. The CDR3 reads CASSLVQAATDTQYF. Variable domain in full (rest from reference TRBV5-4 and TRBJ2-3): ETGVTQSPTHLIKTRGQQVTLRCSSQSGHNTVSWYQQALGQGPQFIFQYYREEENGRGNFPPRFSGLQFPNYSSELNVNALELDDSALYLCASSLVQAATDTQYFGPGTRLTVL.

The V and J genes are TRBV5-1 and TRBJ2-7; as DNA is missing, the TRBD1 call by TCRdb cannot be tested. Looked up from germline, CDR1 is SGHRS and CDR2 is YFSETQ. This CDR3 contains 14 residues. CDR3 amino acids: CASSLQQRGYEQYF.

The gene calls are TRBV5-1 and TRBJ2-4. The CDR3 is 18 amino acids. CDR1 SGHRS and CDR2 YFSETQ come from the germline V gene. CDR3 loop: CASSWDGSIDLAKNIQYF.

J is TRBJ2-5 and V is TRBV20-1; the TCRdb call, TRBD1, lacks DNA for checking. From germline, CDR1 is DFQATT and CDR2 SNEGSKA (reference sequence). The length of the CDR3 is 14 residues. The chain's CDR3 is CSASDRVLGGTQYF.

The chain is built from TRBV20-1 and TRBJ2-1. Germline lookup yields CDR1 DFQATT and CDR2 SNEGSKA (reference sequence). The CDR3 length is 14 residues. CDR3 sequence: CSARTSRKYNEQFF.

The V call is TRBV12-3 or TRBV12-4, the J call TRBJ2-3; without DNA, the TCRdb call of TRBD1 cannot be checked. There are 14 residues in the CDR3. CDR3 region: CASTKTGLTDTQYF.

The rearrangement links TRBV7-2 to TRBJ1-2; TCRdb calls TRBD1, which cannot be checked without DNA. Germline values: CDR1 SGHTA, CDR2 FQGNSA. The CDR3 runs to 14 residues. The chain's CDR3 is CASSLATGNYGYTF.

V and J are TRBV7-9 and TRBJ2-4; TCRdb lists TRBD2, though no DNA is available to test this call. CDR1 and CDR2 from the germline V gene are SEHNR and FQNEAQ (reference sequence). This CDR3 has 16 residues. The CDR3 protein is CASSLGGGLEVNIQYF.

The chain joins TRBV28 to TRBJ2-1; lacking DNA, the TRBD2 call made by TCRdb goes unchecked. Germline values: CDR1 MDHEN, CDR2 SYDVKM. The CDR3 contains 16 residues. CDR3: CASSATSGRVYGEQFF. Variable domain in full (rest from reference TRBV28 and TRBJ2-1): DVKVTQSSRYLVKRTGEKVFLECVQDMDHENMFWYRQDPGLGLRLIYFSYDVKMKEKGDIPEGYSVSREKKERFSLILESASTNQTSMYLCASSATSGRVYGEQFFGPGTRLTVL.

J is TRBJ2-2 and V is TRBV12-3 or TRBV12-4; TCRdb indicates TRBD1, and absent DNA this call remains unverified. This CDR3 region has 17 residues. CDR3 amino acids: CASSQGGTQGATGELFF.

V is TRBV20-1 and J is TRBJ2-1; absent DNA, TCRdb's TRBD1 call cannot be checked. Per germline, CDR1 DFQATT and CDR2 SNEGSKA (reference sequence). This CDR3 contains 14 residues. The CDR3 is CSALRDRVTFEQFF.